This TCR beta chain stems from a study of multiple sclerosis patients with progressive multifocal leukoencephalopathy. General observations from the study: PML-onset expanded TRB clones were detectable before and during natalizumab therapy. No common TRBV or TRBJ usage or pairing appeared at PML. Most PML patients had lower entropy, suggesting less diverse TRB repertoires. Whether JC virus or general immunocompromise explains the findings remained unclear.

Turning to this clone: Its antigen is still unknown.

Germline V lookup: CDR1 SQVTM, CDR2 ANQGSEA. The CDR3 spans 13 residues. Trimming removed 1 base from V and 9 bases from J; junction bases left unmatched: 4. Time point defined: around 12 months of natalizumab therapy. Generated by immunoSEQ multiplex PCR, the TCRdb table keeps only in-frame clones and is missing some. The data contain more than 20,000 clones, approximately 90% of them singletons. The sequences come from PBMCs, collected from a patient treated with natalizumab. The sequence was collected from a young man with multiple sclerosis. The chain uses TRBV29-1 and TRBJ2-1, with 9 bases identical to TRBD2. The CDR3 here is CSVEASGKVEQFF. DNA of the CDR3: TGCAGCGTTGAAGCTAGCGGGAAAGTTGAGCAGTTCTTC.